A single sample gave rise to the 23 T cell receptor beta chains below, sequenced in a study of beta chain features in type 1 diabetes. The study's findings and limits: There was a moderate but significant shortening of TCRB CDR3s in all four CD4+ subsets of Type 1 diabetes patients.

Reverse transcribing all isolated RNA meant expressed TCRB transcripts were sequenced. Profiling relied on immunoSEQ multiplex PCR, and the TCRdb table lists in-frame clones only, not all of them. The sample includes over 55,000 clones, roughly 52% of them seen just once. No antigen is known for these receptors. The material sequenced was Tregs from blood. The source is a woman aged 40-49 years with type 1 diabetes.

V is TRBV6-5 and J is TRBJ2-1, with 7 bases aligning to TRBD1. J lost 6 bases, V lost 6 bases, and 5 bases had no gene match. The CDR3 extends over 13 amino acids. Looked up from germline, CDR1 is MNHEY and CDR2 is SVGAGI. CDR3 protein: CASRRQGFNEQFF. The CDR3 DNA sequence: TGTGCCAGCAGACGACAGGGCTTCAATGAGCAGTTCTTC.

This sequence joins TRBV30 and TRBJ1-5; D is perhaps TRBD1 (5 bases). This CDR3 spans 12 amino acids. Per germline, CDR1 GTSNPN and CDR2 SVGIG (reference sequence). The V end was cut by 4 bases, the J end by 3 bases, with 7 bases between. The chain's CDR3 is CAWTRDNQPQHF. The CDR3 nucleotides read TGTGCCTGGACCAGGGACAATCAGCCCCAGCATTTT.

In this sample, this clone turned up a few times. The chain combines TRBV9 with TRBJ2-3; maybe TRBD2 (6 bases). Trimming took 0 bases from V and 5 from J, leaving 13 bases between them. CDR3 length equals 15 residues. Germline CDR1 SGDLS, CDR2 YYNGEE. The DNA for the CDR3 is TGTGCCAGCAGCGTAGATGGGGGGTTCGGAGATACGCAGTATTTT. Protein sequence: CASSVDGGFGDTQYF.

V is TRBV28 and J is TRBJ2-5; 10 nucleotides line up with TRBD1. After removal of 8 bases from V and 5 bases from J, the junction contained 11 bases not matched to a gene. The CDR3 consists of 15 residues. CDR1 is MDHEN, CDR2 SYDVKM, per germline. The CDR3 reads CASSGPGQGFETQYF. CDR3 bases: TGTGCCAGCTCCGGGCCGGGACAGGGGTTTGAGACCCAGTACTTC. Together with reference TRBV28 and TRBJ2-5, the CDR3 gives the full variable domain: DVKVTQSSRYLVKRTGEKVFLECVQDMDHENMFWYRQDPGLGLRLIYFSYDVKMKEKGDIPEGYSVSREKKERFSLILESASTNQTSMYLCASSGPGQGFETQYFGPGTRLLVL.

The rearrangement links TRBV5-1 to TRBJ1-2, with a possible D match to TRBD1 (5 bases). In germline, CDR1 is SGHRS, CDR2 YFSETQ. V was trimmed by 4 bases and J by 3 bases, leaving 13 bases between them. The CDR3 totals 14 residues. The CDR3 loop is CASSPGGAHYGYTF. In nucleotides, the CDR3 is TGCGCCAGCAGCCCGGGCGGGGCCCACTATGGCTACACCTTC. Full variable domain (remainder filled in from reference TRBV5-1 and TRBJ1-2): KAGVTQTPRYLIKTRGQQVTLSCSPISGHRSVSWYQQTPGQGLQFLFEYFSETQRNKGNFPGRFSGRQFSNSRSEMNVSTLELGDSALYLCASSPGGAHYGYTFGSGTRLTVV.

The count of this clone is one. CDR3 sequence reads: CASRSDRAANTIYF. The CDR3 coding sequence is TGTGCCAGCAGATCAGACAGGGCTGCAAACACCATATATTTT. This chain uses TRBV7-9 with TRBJ1-3; 7 nucleotides line up with TRBD1. Germline assignment: CDR1 SEHNR and CDR2 FQNEAQ (reference sequence). The V and J ends lost 6 bases and 6 bases, in that order; junction bases with no gene match: 8. The CDR3 sequence is 14 residues long.

V gene TRBV4-1 combines with J gene TRBJ1-3; D possibly corresponds to TRBD1 (6 bases). Trimming took off 3 bases at V and 1 base at J, with 19 bases between the two ends. Germline V lookup: CDR1 MGHRA, CDR2 YSYEKL. The CDR3 loop spans 18 amino acids. The DNA for the CDR3 is TGCGCCAGCAGCCACAGAGATCGACAGGCCATATCTGGAAACACCATATATTTT. Translated: CASSHRDRQAISGNTIYF.

This chain links TRBV18 with TRBJ2-3; 7 bases map to TRBD2. Germline CDR1 and CDR2: KGHSH and LQKENI. J was trimmed by 4 bases and V by 4 bases; bases with no gene match: 20. The CDR3 extends over 19 amino acids. The CDR3 is CASSLYSLSPGRAADTQYF. CDR3 nucleotide sequence: TGTGCCAGCTCACTTTATTCACTGTCTCCAGGGAGGGCCGCAGATACGCAGTATTTT.

The rearrangement links TRBV5-8 to TRBJ1-4; a possible D gene is TRBD1 (5 bases). V dropped 4 bases and J dropped 8 bases, with 18 bases sitting between them. This CDR3 is 15 amino acids long. Per the germline V gene, CDR1 is SGHTS and CDR2 is YDEGEE. The CDR3 DNA reads TGTGCCAGCAGCCTTCGCCGGGGCGCGGGGGAAAAACTGTTTTTT. It specifies CASSLRRGAGEKLFF.

This clone has more than one count but fewer than ten. The chain has TRBV6-5 and TRBJ1-2; D not resolved. The germline CDR1 and CDR2 sequences are MNHEY and SVGAGI. This CDR3 has 15 amino acids. V shed 0 bases and J shed 2 bases, with 10 bases lying between them. In DNA, the CDR3 is TGTGCCAGCAGTTACTCGGGAACGGGGAACTATGGCTACACCTTC. Its translation: CASSYSGTGNYGYTF.

This clone came up a few times. This sequence joins TRBV10-3 and TRBJ1-1, with 10 bases aligning to TRBD1. Trimming at V came to 6 bases and at J to 5 bases, leaving 6 bases not matched to a gene. The germline V gene has CDR1 ENHRY and CDR2 SYGVKD. This CDR3 region has 14 residues. This chain's CDR3 is CAIRTGQGGTEAFF. The CDR3 DNA reads TGTGCCATCAGGACCGGACAGGGGGGGACTGAAGCTTTCTTT.

The chain recombines TRBV5-1 with TRBJ2-5; possibly TRBD1 for D (6 bases). CDR1 is SGHRS and CDR2 is YFSETQ in the germline V gene. Trimming took off 0 bases at V and 5 bases at J, with 11 bases between the two ends. This CDR3 is 14 amino acids long. This CDR3 is CASSLGAQGETQYF. Written as DNA, the CDR3 is TGCGCCAGCAGCTTGGGGGCGCAGGGGGAGACCCAGTACTTC. Together with reference TRBV5-1 and TRBJ2-5, the CDR3 gives the full variable domain: KAGVTQTPRYLIKTRGQQVTLSCSPISGHRSVSWYQQTPGQGLQFLFEYFSETQRNKGNFPGRFSGRQFSNSRSEMNVSTLELGDSALYLCASSLGAQGETQYFGPGTRLLVL.

This chain joins TRBV6-5 and TRBJ2-7, with TRBD2 identical over 7 bases. Trimming took 6 bases from V and 4 from J; bases not matched to a gene: 6. Germline V gives CDR1 MNHEY, CDR2 SVGAGI. The CDR3 spans 13 residues. The CDR3 sequence is CASRGRDGYEQYF. As DNA, the CDR3 is TGTGCCAGCAGGGGGAGGGACGGTTACGAGCAGTACTTC.

The chain joins TRBV20-1 to TRBJ2-1; 7 bases are a match to TRBD1. Looked up from germline, CDR1 is DFQATT and CDR2 is SNEGSKA (reference sequence). CDR3 length equals 11 residues. V lost 5 bases, J lost 9 bases, and 4 bases stayed unmatched. As DNA, the CDR3 is TGCAGTGCTCACGGGGACAGTGAGCAGTTCTTC. Translated, it gives CSAHGDSEQFF.

The chain combines TRBV5-4 with TRBJ2-1; a weak D match, TRBD1 (6 bases). CDR1 is SGHNT, CDR2 YYREEE, per germline (reference sequence). V was shortened by 4 bases and J by 8 bases, with 13 bases between the two germline ends. This CDR3 spans 13 amino acids. The DNA for the CDR3 is TGTGCCAGCAGCGCTACAGGGTTATATGAGCAGTTCTTC. This sequence encodes CASSATGLYEQFF.

V is TRBV4-3 and J is TRBJ2-2; D may be TRBD2 (5 bases). Trimming took off 0 bases at V and 2 bases at J, with 13 bases between the two ends. This CDR3 has 17 residues. Germline CDR1 reads LGHNA; CDR2 reads YSLEER. CDR3 loop: CASSQDRNGVNTGELFF. CDR3 coding DNA: TGCGCCAGCAGCCAAGATAGGAACGGGGTCAACACCGGGGAGCTGTTTTTT.

J is TRBJ1-4 and V is TRBV29-1, with 7 nucleotides matching TRBD1. From germline, CDR1 is SQVTM and CDR2 ANQGSEA. Trimming took 5 bases from V and 6 from J; bases not matched to a gene: 3. The CDR3 is 12 amino acids. Here the CDR3 reads CSVLGQDEKLFF. CDR3 bases: TGCAGCGTTCTTGGACAGGATGAAAAACTGTTTTTT.

In this sample, this clone turned up a few times. In nucleotides, the CDR3 is TGTGCCAGCAGCTTAGACTCCGCGGAGCAGTACTTC. It codes for CASSLDSAEQYF. The chain has TRBV7-2 and TRBJ2-7; D gene ambiguous. Per the germline V gene, CDR1 is SGHTA and CDR2 is FQGNSA. With 1 base removed from V and 7 bases from J, the gap between germline ends came to 8 bases. This CDR3 is built from 12 residues.

This clone was found a few times. V usage is TRBV5-1 and J usage is TRBJ2-1; 10 bases match TRBD2. CDR3 length: 17 amino acids. Trimming cost V 2 bases and J 10 bases; bases outside gene matches: 15. CDR1 and CDR2 (germline): SGHRS, YFSETQ. The CDR3 DNA sequence: TGCGCCAGCAGCTTTCTCAGCGGGAAGCGGGGGGGACACGAGCAGTTCTTC. This gives the protein CASSFLSGKRGGHEQFF.

This chain links TRBV6-5 with TRBJ2-3; unclear D gene. CDR1 is MNHEY and CDR2 is SVGAGI in the germline V gene. The CDR3 has 15 amino acids. V dropped 0 bases and J dropped 2 bases, with 9 bases sitting between them. The CDR3 here is CASSYSVVFTDTQYF. CDR3 DNA: TGTGCCAGCAGTTACTCCGTCGTGTTCACAGATACGCAGTATTTT.

This chain links TRBV11-2 with TRBJ2-7; 8 nucleotides align to TRBD2. Germline V gene sequence: CDR1 SGHAT, CDR2 FQNNGV. The CDR3 is made up of 13 amino acids. The junction had 7 bases not matched to a gene; V was cut back by 6 bases and J by 6 bases. The CDR3 spells CASRVEREPEQYF. The CDR3 nucleotides read TGTGCCAGCAGGGTTGAGCGGGAGCCCGAGCAGTACTTC.

The chain couples TRBV27 to TRBJ2-2, with D perhaps TRBD2 (6 bases). This CDR3 comprises 17 residues. Trimming shortened V by 5 bases and J by 4 bases, and 20 bases separated the two germline ends. Germline CDR1 reads MNHEY; CDR2 reads SMNVEV (reference sequence). CDR3 region: CASSPRRDSITTGELFF. CDR3 nucleotide sequence: TGTGCCAGCAGTCCCCGCCGGGACTCGATAACCACCGGGGAGCTGTTTTTT.

This clone was counted a few times. Its ends do not fully match the called genes, so a read error is possible. J is TRBJ2-1 and V is TRBV10-3, with 8 bases aligning to TRBD2. Looked up from germline, CDR1 is ENHRY and CDR2 is SYGVKD. The CDR3 is 16 amino acids. The CDR3: CALSSSGGRSRNEQFF. The CDR3 DNA is TGTGCCCTCAGTAGTTCGGGGGGGCGCTCAAGAAATGAGCAGTTCTTC.